This paragraph covers one TCR beta chain sequence. The antigen is undetermined. PCR primers comprised 60 Vbeta and 13 Jbeta primers. Repertoires were generated with immunoSEQ multiplex PCR, while TCRdb's copy carries only in-frame clones and drops some. This table has 110,000 or so clones, roughly 70% appearing once. V was cut by 2 bases and J by 3 bases, with 14 bases left in between. This CDR3 is 15 amino acids long. Looked up from germline, CDR1 is SGHNT and CDR2 is YYREEE (reference sequence). This record comes from a study of cytomegalovirus exposure and HLA in healthy donors. Whole-study findings and limits: Among TCR beta chains of equal frequency, HLA-associated ones were more clonally expanded in a later analysis. A later analysis by the authors found several of the most significant clusters apparently linked to common viral pathogens.

The sample consisted of PBMCs. The source is a middle-aged man in good health and CMV-seronegative. V gene TRBV5-4 combines with J gene TRBJ1-1; D might be TRBD1 (5 bases). The CDR3 loop reads CASSFQGGGDTEAFF. In DNA form, the CDR3 reads TGTGCCAGCAGCTTCCAGGGAGGTGGAGACACTGAAGCTTTCTTT.